This entry describes one T cell receptor (beta chain). This clone's antigen is unknown. It has no much larger one-base neighbor in the sample; base qualities were not kept. This sample was taken from a study of cytomegalovirus exposure and HLA in healthy donors (dated by TCRdb to the late 2010s). Context from the whole study: In an earlier analysis of some 550 of the donors, under 300 Gb of sequence data and 100 million or so unique TCR beta sequences from about 190 million T cells were reported. An early release covering roughly 640 HLA-typed donors comprised approximately 300 gigabases of sequencing data and around 80 million unique TCR sequences. Of the roughly 400 genotyped donors, 81% fell in the genetic ancestry cluster associated with self-reported Caucasian donors. The study aimed to test whether cataloging public T cell receptors could reveal signatures of past pathogen exposure. The study used immunosequencing to profile the T cell repertoires of under 700 subjects and linked those repertoires to cytomegalovirus serostatus. Along with the roughly 670-subject first cohort, a separate validation cohort of around 120 different subjects was used. To predict cytomegalovirus infection status, the study combined high-throughput TCR immunosequencing, statistical association of individual TCRs with disease status, and machine learning. In a later analysis, previously published TCR beta repertoires from 550 to 700 donors were re-analyzed and high-resolution HLA genotyping was added so that TCR occurrence patterns could be studied. Rather than drawing on any new phenotypic data, the later analysis identified candidate immune exposures from TCR beta sequences and the way those sequences occurred across donors. In an earlier analysis of roughly 580 of the donors, high-throughput TCR beta sequencing was used to judge whether each TCR beta V gene segment behaved as functional or pseudogenic. Donor age, sex, ethnicity and CMV serostatus were compiled alongside the repertoire data. In a later genetic analysis, genome-wide SNP genotypes for about three fifths of the roughly 670 donors were used, and that subset was treated as a discovery cohort. Every repertoire in the discovery cohort had been generated on one and the same sequencing platform. Class I and class II HLA loci were covered by the typing at four-digit resolution. The number of donors typed differed by locus, with roughly 620-640 for A, B, C, DRB1 and DQB1, roughly 520 for DQA1, approximately 580 for DPA1, and under 490 for DPB1. Roughly 5 DR-DQ haplotypes were treated as single units for association and clustering because of strong linkage in the cohort. Across approximately 400 genotyped donors of the cohort, an average of approximately 240,000 unique TCR beta nucleotide sequences per donor were sequenced, and approximately 17% of those sequences were non-productive.

What the study reported, not specific to this receptor: Because HLA typing was missing for some donors at each locus, association tests included only the typed subset. Correlated functional status among segregating V segments might reflect linkage disequilibrium, but an unknown experimental factor could not be ruled out. In this cohort, only TCR beta chains were sequenced, and detectable features were limited by the absence of alpha or paired-chain data. The earlier analysis of about 600 of the donors excluded fewer than 20 rarely observed V segments, including chromosome 9 orphons, because counts were too low. Compared with the approximately 670-donor mean, donors in an Asian-associated ancestry cluster had fewer N-insertions in productive TCRs, according to a later genetic analysis. In a later analysis, most CMV-associated TCR beta chains were found to appear HLA-restricted, with HLA associations seemingly driven largely by CMV exposure. Presence/absence analyses assumed roughly uniform sequencing depth across donors, an assumption that may not hold. In a later analysis, several top co-occurrence clusters were reported to appear linked to parvovirus B19, influenza, CMV and Epstein-Barr virus. A total of 150 to 200 TCR beta chains were listed by the study as associated with cytomegalovirus. While some public TCRs were present in many individuals, most TCR sequences turned up only very rarely across donors. Because the 87-base-pair reads could not distinguish some IMGT-functional V segments, including TRBV6-2 and TRBV6-3, those segments were excluded. Cytomegalovirus status was reported to be diagnosed by the classifier with high specificity and sensitivity in both the original and validation cohorts. A further reported finding was that TCR beta sequences accurately predicted the HLA-A and HLA-B alleles for most subjects in the first cohort. Broadly in line with IMGT annotations, most TCR beta V segments showed up in productive rearrangements about 87% or about 30% of the time in an earlier analysis of roughly 590 of the donors. CMV serostatus was the only immune exposure information available for the cohort. A later analysis found that TCR association rates varied across HLA loci, with DRB1 alleles showing the most associated TCRs and HLA-C alleles the fewest. A later genetic analysis associated a missense DCLRE1C variant with V-gene and J-gene trimming of TCR beta chains, and an independent cohort replicated the association. In a later analysis, HLA-associated TCR beta chains were found to be more clonally expanded and to have lower generation probabilities than equally common non-associated chains. A group of highly shared sequence variants was considered likely to be a technical artifact of the sequencing pipeline. In vitro tests confirmed that three of the cytomegalovirus-associated TCR beta chains recognize cytomegalovirus antigens. Strong co-occurrence of HLA alleles, especially DR and DQ, made assigning TCR associations to individual alleles difficult. According to the authors, the approach could potentially be generalized to other disease states and immunological phenotypes. A later analysis associated about 17,000 TCR beta sequences with specific HLA alleles at a false discovery rate of 0.05.

The cohort was made up of approximately 670 healthy bone marrow donors. At the time of sampling, all cohort members were nominally healthy, though unrecorded immune exposures were likely present. The donor tested CMV seropositive and was one of the 289 seropositive cohort members. A peripheral blood sample was collected from each donor, and TCR beta sequencing was performed on peripheral blood mononuclear cells. Genomic DNA was extracted from the blood cell samples with the Qiagen DNeasy Blood Extraction Kit. The protocol used for the library was the immunoSEQ multiplex PCR assay. A mixture of 60 forward primers for TCR Vbeta segments and 13 reverse primers for TCR Jbeta segments was used in the multiplex PCR. The CDR3 region of rearranged TCR beta genes was amplified from genomic DNA by a multiplex PCR assay. The amplified TCR beta libraries were sequenced on the Illumina HiSeq System as 87-base-pair reads. From the authors' description of their analysis: Across the 500 to 700 repertoires, a later analysis counted roughly 77 million unique TCR beta chains, roughly 11 million of which were shared by at least two donors. Raw reads were error-corrected and collapsed into unique sequences by a nearest-neighbor algorithm in which closely related sequences were merged to remove PCR and sequencing errors. V, D and J gene segments were assigned by aligning CDR3 sequences to IMGT reference sequences. For a sequence to be retained, a match of at least six nucleotides was required to both a V gene segment and a J gene segment. Rearrangements were called productive when the CDR3 lacked stop codons and stayed in frame with V and J; all others were non-productive. Following IMGT convention, CDR3 was defined as the stretch from the second conserved V-encoded cysteine to the conserved J-encoded phenylalanine. In an earlier analysis of some 550 of the donors, sequences lacking an unambiguous match to a single V gene segment were excluded. An earlier analysis of 500 to 700 of the donors classified V segments as functional when productive rearrangements were above 56.7% and as segregating when the standard deviation between donors was above 5%. A statistical classification framework was built for diagnosing cytomegalovirus status from the catalog of TCR beta chain sequences. V and J gene assignment, in a later analysis, came from comparing TCR nucleotide sequences with IMGT/GENE-DB human TR gene sequences. Using the TCRdist pipeline, a later analysis assigned CDR3 sequences along with most-parsimonious VDJ recombination scenarios. A later analysis defined each TCR beta chain by its CDR3 amino acid sequence plus V-gene family, and excluded reads lacking a unique V-gene family. As a way to deal with suspected cross-contamination and a sequencing artifact, a later analysis dropped 450 to 700 nucleotide sequences that were highly shared and had low generation probability. In a later analysis, a clonal expansion index for each public chain was calculated from normalized within-repertoire ranks of inferred template counts. In a later analysis, generation probabilities were computed using a VDJ recombination model fitted to out-of-frame rearrangements, and the results were checked against IGoR. In a later analysis, TCR-TCR, TCR-HLA and TCR-CMV co-occurrence was scored with hypergeometric tests, and a repertoire-size bias correction was applied to TCR pairs. A later analysis estimated false discovery rates by permuting HLA or CMV assignments 20 times. In a later analysis, co-occurring TCRs were grouped using DBSCAN, with TCRdist sequence similarity added in when clustering inside HLA-allele-positive subsets. Co-occurrence clustering excluded repertoires with fewer than 30,000 or more than 120,000 public chains, plus five with anomalous nucleotide sharing. Entries here come from immuneACCESS through TCRdb and include only in-frame sequences with V and J called. Some clones fail to appear in such tables; in the studies checked, an unresolved V gene covers under half of the shortfall, and the cause of the remainder is unknown. V and J calls and clone size are those listed in that table; D and trimming were worked out from the DNA. A total of roughly 120,000 clones appear in this sample, approximately 80% of them only once. 5.4% of the sample rests with the top ten.

The CDR3 runs 13 residues from the cysteine to the phenylalanine. Only the CDR3 part of the read is kept: 39 bases, read in frame from the first base. The germline V gene (reference sequence) gives CDR1 as MNHNY and CDR2 as SVGAGI. Relative to germline, V is 2 bases shorter and J is 5 bases shorter, with 8 bases between their ends. The V and J genes are TRBV6-6 and TRBJ2-3; the D gene is not confidently resolved. This receptor was obtained from a woman aged 30 to 39 in good health and CMV-seropositive. The specimen sequenced was PBMCs. At the DNA level, the sequence is TGTGCCAGCAGTTACCAAGCGTTAGATACGCAGTATTTT. Its amino acids are CASSYQALDTQYF.